Presented here are 32 T cell receptor beta chains from one specimen sequenced in a study of long-term antiretroviral therapy in people with HIV. The assay, immunoSEQ v3.0, was run at survey level. Clones were sequenced by immunoSEQ multiplex PCR, and TCRdb holds only the in-frame ones, with some missing. The data show 30,000 to 40,000 clones, with about four fifths seen just once and 7.9% held by the top ten. Source: unsorted PBMCs, taken 0.4 years before starting antiretroviral therapy. The receptor source for this set is a man in his late teens or twenties with HIV.

The gene calls are TRBV4-1 and TRBJ1-2; tentative D call: TRBD1 (5 bases). CDR3 length: 16 residues. CDR1 is MGHRA, CDR2 YSYEKL, per germline. Trimming shortened V by 0 bases and J by 5 bases, and 16 bases separated the two germline ends. The CDR3 loop is CASSQEPLRGGYGYTF. CDR3 DNA sequence: TGCGCCAGCAGCCAAGAACCCCTCCGGGGCGGTTATGGCTACACCTTC.

This chain links TRBV29-1 with TRBJ1-2; D call uncertain. CDR3 size: 11 residues. Germline lookup yields CDR1 SQVTM and CDR2 ANQGSEA. Deletions cut 5 bases from V and 8 bases from J, with 12 bases between. The CDR3: CSVLLGDGYTF. The CDR3 coding sequence is TGCAGCGTTCTACTGGGAGACGGCTACACCTTC. Combining the CDR3 with reference TRBV29-1 and TRBJ1-2 gives the whole variable domain SAVISQKPSRDICQRGTSLTIQCQVDSQVTMMFWYRQQPGQSLTLIATANQGSEATYESGFVIDKFPISRPNLTFSTLTVSNMSPEDSSIYLCSVLLGDGYTFGSGTRLTVV.

J is TRBJ1-6 and V is TRBV5-1; D unclear. This CDR3 has 14 residues. Trimming removed 0 bases at V and 7 bases at J, with 8 bases between. CDR1 SGHRS and CDR2 YFSETQ come from the germline V gene. CDR3 amino acids: CASSLDSSNSPLHF. For the CDR3, the DNA is TGCGCCAGCAGCTTGGACAGCTCGAATTCACCCCTCCACTTT.

This sequence joins TRBV7-2 and TRBJ2-1; D ambiguous. The V and J ends lost 1 base and 0 bases respectively, with 13 bases between them. The germline V gene encodes CDR1 SGHTA and CDR2 FQGNSA. The CDR3 runs 17 residues. This CDR3 is CASSLVNRLGSYNEQFF. CDR3 bases: TGTGCCAGCAGCTTAGTTAATCGGTTGGGCTCCTACAATGAGCAGTTCTTC.

The chain employs TRBV7-2 and TRBJ2-1, with TRBD2 identical over 8 bases. Germline-derived CDR1 and CDR2 are SGHTA and FQGNSA. This CDR3 contains 13 residues. V lost 5 bases and J lost 8; bases outside the gene matches: 5. The DNA of the CDR3 is TGTGCCAGCAGCCCGCAGCGGGGGCATGAGCAGTTCTTC. It translates to CASSPQRGHEQFF.

This chain links TRBV30 with TRBJ2-5; 10 bases are a match to TRBD1. Germline trimming cut 8 bases from V and 4 bases from J; bases unmatched to any gene: 7. The V gene's germline CDR1 is GTSNPN and CDR2 SVGIG (reference sequence). The CDR3 loop spans 13 amino acids. CDR3 sequence (DNA): TGTGCCGGTAGACAGGGGGCTAGAGAGACCCAGTACTTC. It encodes CAGRQGARETQYF.

This rearrangement joins TRBV6-6 to TRBJ2-3; 11 nucleotides line up with TRBD2. The CDR3 sequence is 14 residues long. Germline CDR1 reads MNHNY; CDR2 reads SVGAGI (reference sequence). V shed 5 bases, J shed 5 bases, and the junction held 3 bases outside the gene matches. CDR3 sequence: CASSQGLAGDTQYF. The CDR3 nucleotides are TGTGCCAGCAGTCAAGGACTAGCGGGAGATACGCAGTATTTT.

This clone occurred a few times. This sequence joins TRBV9 and TRBJ2-7, with 9 bases lining up with TRBD1. The V segment lost 0 bases and the J segment 4 bases; nucleotides outside the gene matches: 5. The CDR3 has 15 residues. The germline CDR1 and CDR2 sequences are SGDLS and YYNGEE. CDR3 DNA sequence: TGTGCCAGCAGCGTAGCCGGGACAGGGCTGTACGAGCAGTACTTC. This sequence encodes CASSVAGTGLYEQYF.

The sample holds a few counts of this clone. This chain uses TRBV28 with TRBJ1-2; D not resolved. V was shortened by 3 bases and J by 9 bases, with 8 bases between the two germline ends. The CDR3 loop spans 11 amino acids. CDR1 and CDR2 (germline): MDHEN, SYDVKM. The CDR3 sequence: CASSFMRSYTF. CDR3 DNA: TGTGCCAGCAGTTTTATGAGGAGCTACACCTTC.

The genes are TRBV4-2 and TRBJ2-3; 12 positions match TRBD2. Trimming cost V 5 bases and J 1 base; bases outside gene matches: 7. The germline CDR1 and CDR2 sequences are LGHNA and YNFKEQ. This CDR3 region has 17 residues. The CDR3 here is CASSKTSGRGGTDTQYF. CDR3 nucleotides: TGTGCCAGCAGCAAGACTAGCGGGAGAGGGGGCACAGATACGCAGTATTTT.

This chain connects TRBV7-6 to TRBJ2-3, with D perhaps matching TRBD2 (5 bases). Trimming took off 3 bases at V and 3 bases at J, with 13 bases between the two ends. The CDR3 length is 15 residues. Germline CDR1 is SGHVS and CDR2 is FNYEAQ. CDR3 region: CASSLIHGGTDTQYF. The DNA of the CDR3 is TGTGCCAGCAGCTTGATCCACGGCGGGACAGATACGCAGTATTTT.

The chain employs TRBV18 and TRBJ1-2; TRBD1 agrees at 8 bases. CDR1 and CDR2 from the germline V gene are KGHSH and LQKENI. V gave up 6 bases and J gave up 3 bases; unmatched junction bases: 6. This CDR3 spans 14 amino acids. CDR3 DNA: TGTGCCAGCTCCCTCAGGGGGCAGGACTATGGCTACACCTTC. This encodes CASSLRGQDYGYTF.

The chain couples TRBV7-9 to TRBJ2-3; the D gene could be TRBD1 or TRBD2 (5 bases each). Deletions cut 8 bases from V and 2 bases from J, with 11 bases between. Germline CDR1 is SEHNR and CDR2 is FQNEAQ (reference sequence). The CDR3 runs to 13 residues. Here the CDR3 reads CASGLGVTDTQYF. Here the CDR3 DNA reads TGTGCCAGCGGGCTGGGGGTCACAGATACGCAGTATTTT.

This rearrangement joins TRBV4-1 to TRBJ2-1, with 7 bases aligning to TRBD2. Trimming cost V 0 bases and J 5 bases; bases outside gene matches: 4. The CDR3 contains 15 residues. The germline gives CDR1 MGHRA, CDR2 YSYEKL. In DNA form, the CDR3 reads TGCGCCAGCAGCCAAGAGGGGGGGACCCACAATGAGCAGTTCTTC. Its translation: CASSQEGGTHNEQFF.

V gene TRBV11-2 combines with J gene TRBJ2-7; 13 bases are a match to TRBD2. The germline V gene encodes CDR1 SGHAT and CDR2 FQNNGV. This CDR3 contains 19 residues. Trimming at V came to 4 bases and at J to 0 bases, leaving 12 bases not matched to a gene. This chain's CDR3 is CASSSRLAGGSTSSYEQYF. In DNA, the CDR3 is TGTGCCAGCAGCTCGAGACTAGCGGGGGGCTCCACCTCCTCCTACGAGCAGTACTTC.

The sample holds one count of this clone. The chain is built from TRBV29-1 and TRBJ1-4; a possible D gene is TRBD1 (5 bases). Trimming pared 1 base from V and 8 bases from J, leaving 17 bases between. Germline V gives CDR1 SQVTM, CDR2 ANQGSEA. CDR3 length equals 15 residues. The CDR3: CSVEVGDGTREKLFF. The CDR3 nucleotides are TGCAGCGTTGAAGTGGGGGACGGGACTAGAGAAAAACTGTTTTTT.

The chain joins TRBV2 to TRBJ2-7, with no clear D. From germline, CDR1 is SNHLY and CDR2 FYNNEI. Trimming shortened V by 0 bases and J by 6 bases, and 12 bases separated the two germline ends. This CDR3 is built from 14 residues. The CDR3 coding sequence is TGTGCCAGCAGTGAAGCGCCGCCGGCAGCCGAGCAGTACTTC. As protein: CASSEAPPAAEQYF.

The chain has TRBV4-1 and TRBJ2-7; D is ambiguous. The CDR3 covers 12 residues. Germline CDR1 reads MGHRA; CDR2 reads YSYEKL. V lost 0 bases and J 3 bases, leaving 3 bases between the germline ends. CDR3 region: CASSQDGYEQYF. The CDR3, as DNA: TGCGCCAGCAGCCAAGACGGCTACGAGCAGTACTTC.

The chain recombines TRBV2 with TRBJ2-1; no clear D. The V gene's germline CDR1 is SNHLY and CDR2 FYNNEI. This CDR3 has 12 amino acids. V was clipped by 5 bases and J by 9 bases, with 11 bases between them. The CDR3 spells CASSREFAEQFF. CDR3 nucleotide sequence: TGTGCCAGCAGTAGGGAATTCGCTGAGCAGTTCTTC. The whole variable domain, filled in from reference TRBV2 and TRBJ2-1, reads EPEVTQTPSHQVTQMGQEVILRCVPISNHLYFYWYRQILGQKVEFLVSFYNNEISEKSEIFDDQFSVERPDGSNFTLKIRSTKLEDSAMYFCASSREFAEQFFGPGTRLTVL.

The rearrangement joins TRBV9 to TRBJ1-1; 10 nucleotides match TRBD1. The CDR3 is made up of 15 amino acids. With V trimmed by 4 bases and J by 5 bases, 8 bases remained unmatched. Per the germline V gene, CDR1 is SGDLS and CDR2 is YYNGEE. The CDR3 DNA reads TGTGCCAGCAGCTCGCGGGACAGGGGCGGAACTGAAGCTTTCTTT. This sequence encodes CASSSRDRGGTEAFF.

This sequence joins TRBV19 and TRBJ2-1, with a weak D call TRBD2 (5 bases). There are 14 residues in the CDR3. V was trimmed by 3 bases and J by 4 bases, leaving 10 bases between them. Germline loops: CDR1 LNHDA, CDR2 SQIVND (reference sequence). The CDR3 region has the DNA TGTGCCAGTAGTATGGAACGGGATTACAATGAGCAGTTCTTC. Translation gives CASSMERDYNEQFF.

This chain joins TRBV27 and TRBJ2-1, with D maybe TRBD2 (6 bases). Germline assignment: CDR1 MNHEY and CDR2 SMNVEV (reference sequence). The CDR3 has 11 residues. Between the trimmed V and J ends, which lost 8 bases and 4 bases, there was a span of 6 bases. Here the CDR3 DNA reads TGTGCCAGCGGGGGGTACAATGAGCAGTTCTTC. Amino acids: CASGGYNEQFF.

The chain has TRBV19 and TRBJ1-1; D gene uncertain. Looked up from germline, CDR1 is LNHDA and CDR2 is SQIVND (reference sequence). The CDR3 is 14 amino acids. V was trimmed by 6 bases and J by 3 bases, leaving 14 bases between them. CDR3 region: CASRRLLTDTEAFF. The CDR3 DNA is TGTGCCAGTAGGCGACTCCTAACGGACACTGAAGCTTTCTTT. Full variable domain (outside the CDR3, taken from reference TRBV19 and TRBJ1-1): DGGITQSPKYLFRKEGQNVTLSCEQNLNHDAMYWYRQDPGQGLRLIYYSQIVNDFQKGDIAEGYSVSREKKESFPLTVTSAQKNPTAFYLCASRRLLTDTEAFFGQGTRLTVV.

Comment on this clone: At one end, the junction sequence differs from germline, possibly due to a read error. V is TRBV7-7 and J is TRBJ1-3; 7 bases align to TRBD1. Looked up from germline, CDR1 is SSHAT and CDR2 is FNYEAQ (reference sequence). The CDR3 totals 15 residues. The DNA of the CDR3 is TGTGCTAGCAGCTTAGACAGGGACTCTGGAAACACCATATATTTT. Translation gives CASSLDRDSGNTIYF.

The genes are TRBV5-8 and TRBJ1-2; D gene ambiguous. V was pared by 0 bases and J by 5 bases, with 8 bases between. The CDR3 is made up of 13 amino acids. Germline CDR1 and CDR2: SGHTS and YDEGEE. The CDR3 here is CASSLEATYGYTF. DNA of the CDR3: TGTGCCAGCAGCTTGGAGGCGACATATGGCTACACCTTC.

The chain is built from TRBV5-1 and TRBJ2-3; 12 positions agree with TRBD2. The ends lost 4 bases at V and 6 bases at J; junction bases unmatched: 9. The CDR3 is 16 amino acids. Germline V gene sequence: CDR1 SGHRS, CDR2 YFSETQ. CDR3 nucleotide sequence: TGCGCCAGCAGCCCGCCGGGACTAGCGGGCGGGGATACGCAGTATTTT. Its translation is CASSPPGLAGGDTQYF.

The genes are TRBV11-2 and TRBJ2-2; D is uncertain. The CDR3 spans 17 residues. The germline V and J ends were trimmed by 2 bases and 4 bases, with 17 bases remaining between them. Germline V gene lookup returns CDR1 SGHAT and CDR2 FQNNGV. The CDR3 sequence is CASSLQPLSHPTGELFF. CDR3 in DNA: TGTGCCAGCAGCTTACAACCACTCTCACACCCCACCGGGGAGCTGTTTTTT.

V usage is TRBV28 and J usage is TRBJ2-5; 13 nucleotides align to TRBD2. This CDR3 has 18 amino acids. Germline V CDR1 and CDR2: MDHEN, SYDVKM. The J segment lost 1 base and the V segment lost 5 bases, leaving 10 bases of the junction unmatched. The CDR3 here is CASSPTGLAGPPQETQYF. The CDR3 DNA sequence: TGTGCCAGCAGTCCAACGGGACTAGCGGGACCCCCCCAAGAGACCCAGTACTTC.

The CDR3, as DNA: TGTGCCATTACTGACCCTATTGAAGCTTTCTTT. Its protein is CAITDPIEAFF. This chain connects TRBV10-3 to TRBJ1-1; no reliable D call. Per the germline V gene, CDR1 is ENHRY and CDR2 is SYGVKD. V was clipped by 9 bases and J by 7 bases, with 12 bases between them. The CDR3 totals 11 residues.

This clone was seen a handful of times. The CDR3 is CASSQDNNYGYTF. CDR3 coding DNA: TGTGCCAGCAGCCAAGACAATAACTATGGCTACACCTTC. J is TRBJ1-2 and V is TRBV7-2; D is unclear. The V end lost 5 bases, the J end lost 1 base, and 8 bases lay between the germline ends. Germline V gives CDR1 SGHTA, CDR2 FQGNSA. This CDR3 is built from 13 residues. The full variable domain, its missing parts supplied by reference TRBV7-2 and TRBJ1-2, is GAGVSQSPSNKVTEKGKDVELRCDPISGHTALYWYRQSLGQGLEFLIYFQGNSAPDKSGLPSDRFSAERTGGSVSTLTIQRTQQEDSAVYLCASSQDNNYGYTFGSGTRLTVV.

The DNA for the CDR3 is TGTGCCAGCAGCGCCGAGGGACAGCAGAATGAAAAACTGTTTTTT. This sequence encodes CASSAEGQQNEKLFF. The chain is built from TRBV9 and TRBJ1-4; the match to TRBD1 covers 7 bases. With V trimmed by 3 bases and J by 5 bases, 7 bases remained unmatched. The germline gives CDR1 SGDLS, CDR2 YYNGEE. There are 15 residues in the CDR3. The full variable domain, completed using reference TRBV9 and TRBJ1-4, is DSGVTQTPKHLITATGQRVTLRCSPRSGDLSVYWYQQSLDQGLQFLIQYYNGEERAKGNILERFSAQQFPDLHSELNLSSLELGDSALYFCASSAEGQQNEKLFFGSGTQLSVL.

The V and J genes are TRBV5-1 and TRBJ2-1; 7 bases are a match to TRBD1. Germline lookup yields CDR1 SGHRS and CDR2 YFSETQ. This CDR3 contains 13 residues. After removal of 3 bases from V and 5 bases from J, the junction contained 2 bases not matched to a gene. The chain's CDR3 is CASSYTGDNEQFF. CDR3 bases: TGCGCCAGCAGCTACACAGGGGACAATGAGCAGTTCTTC.